The rows below give T cell receptor beta chains drawn from one sample of a study of neoadjuvant nivolumab and ipilimumab in lung cancer. The data were produced by immunoSEQ multiplex PCR, yet TCRdb's version contains in-frame clones alone and is incomplete. The sample consists of about 27,000 clones, roughly three quarters of them appearing once. The specimen was tumor tissue, collected after neoadjuvant nivolumab, alone or with ipilimumab, at or shortly before surgery. Receptors were obtained from an adult with non-small cell lung cancer. The CDR3 runs from the conserved cysteine through the conserved F or W. D genes are given only for firm matches. Some rows mark clone size as missing; the rest say once, few, many or name a class of expanded clone.

>TRBV5-1|TRBJ1-3|once|NA
TGCGCCAGCAGCTTACAGGCAGGGGCGAAGGGCTCTGGAAACACCATATATTTT
CASSLQAGAKGSGNTIYF
>TRBV18|TRBJ1-2|few|NA
TGTGCCAGCTCACCCGAAGGAGCTCTCTATGGCTACACCTTC
CASSPEGALYGYTF
>TRBV4-3|TRBJ1-5|NA|TRBD1
TGCGCCAGCAGCCAAGATGGACAGGGGGGAGGTCAGCCCCAGCATTTT
CASSQDGQGGGQPQHF
>TRBV7-2|TRBJ1-1|NA|NA
TGTGCCAGCAGCTTATCGGGGGGGAACACTGAAGCTTTCTTT
CASSLSGGNTEAFF
>TRBV6-5|TRBJ2-2|few|TRBD2
TGTGCCAGCAGTTACTCGGCGGGGGGGCTTATCGGGGAGCTGTTTTTT
CASSYSAGGLIGELFF
>TRBV19|TRBJ1-2|NA|TRBD1
TGTGCCAGTGGACAGGGAGGAGGCTACACCTTC
CASGQGGGYTF
>TRBV18|TRBJ1-2|few|TRBD1
TGTGCCAGCTCACCAAAACCCCGGACAGGGGGCGCGGGTGGCTACACCTTC
CASSPKPRTGGAGGYTF
>TRBV29-1|TRBJ2-3|once|TRBD2
TGCAGCGGACTAGCGGGGGCCTCAGATACGCAGTATTTT
CSGLAGASDTQYF
>TRBV18|TRBJ1-3|NA|NA
TGTGCCAGCTCACCAGGGGCGCAAGTCTCGATATATTTT
CASSPGAQVSIYF
>TRBV7-9|TRBJ1-2|few|NA
TGTGCCAGCAGCCCGGGGGAGGTTGGGGGCTACACCTTC
CASSPGEVGGYTF
>TRBV29-1|TRBJ1-2|few|NA
TGCAGCGCTGGGGGCTTTAACTATGGCTACACCTTC
CSAGGFNYGYTF
>TRBV21-1|TRBJ1-6|NA|NA
TGTGCCAGCAGCAAAAAGCAGGGGAGAATCTCACCCCTCCACTTT
CASSKKQGRISPLHF
>TRBV7-7|TRBJ2-7|NA|NA
TGTGCTAGCAGCTTAGGTCCAGGCCCAGCCTACGAGCAGTACTTC
CASSLGPGPAYEQYF
>TRBV11-1|TRBJ1-6|medium-sized|TRBD1
TGTGCCAGCAGCCCCCGACAGGGACGCAATTCACCCCTCCACTTT
CASSPRQGRNSPLHF
>TRBV7-9|TRBJ1-2|NA|TRBD1
TGTGCCAGCAGCCACCTAGGACAGGGGGCTTGGGGCTACACCTTC
CASSHLGQGAWGYTF
>TRBV5-4|TRBJ1-1|NA|NA
TGTGCCAGCAGCTCTGAGGGGGAGGCCTCTGAAGCTTTCTTT
CASSSEGEASEAFF
>TRBV7-9|TRBJ2-7|NA|NA
TGTGCCAGCAGCTTAGAGGGGGGCGGTGTAAGCGAGCAGTACTTC
CASSLEGGGVSEQYF
>TRBV5-3|TRBJ2-7|NA|NA
TGTGCCAGAAGCGGGGACGGCTACGAGCAGTACTTC
CARSGDGYEQYF
>TRBV10-1|TRBJ2-3|NA|NA
TGCGCCAGCAGTGAATTTGGAGTCACAGATACGCAGTATTTT
CASSEFGVTDTQYF
>TRBV5-1|TRBJ1-1|medium-sized|TRBD1
TGCGCCAGCACCGGGACAGGGAGTAGGACTGAAGCTTTCTTT
CASTGTGSRTEAFF
>TRBV10-3|TRBJ2-7|few|TRBD1
TGTGCCATCAGTGAGTCGGGACAGGGCTACGAGCAGTACTTC
CAISESGQGYEQYF
>TRBV10-2|TRBJ2-7|once|TRBD1
TGTGCCAGCAGGGGGACAGGGGTAAGCGAGCAGTACTTC
CASRGTGVSEQYF